A single sample is the source of the 6 T cell receptor beta chains below, sequenced in a study of blood T cell repertoires in COVID-19. Clones were sequenced by immunoSEQ multiplex PCR, and TCRdb holds only the in-frame ones, with some missing. The table shows over 150,000 clones, with about 88% occurring only once. Sequenced sample: PBMCs or T cells enriched from blood (not recorded which). These receptors were collected from a man aged 50 to 60 who had recovered from COVID-19.

The chain recombines TRBV4-3 with TRBJ2-7; TRBD1 aligns across 7 bases. Trimming at V came to 0 bases and at J to 2 bases, leaving 7 bases not matched to a gene. Germline V gives CDR1 LGHNA, CDR2 YSLEER. The CDR3 is 16 amino acids. This chain's CDR3 is CASSQDWGTVAYEQYF. For the CDR3, the DNA is TGCGCCAGCAGCCAAGATTGGGGGACAGTTGCCTACGAGCAGTACTTC.

This clone came up once. The chain is built from TRBV6-5 and TRBJ1-2, with D perhaps matching TRBD1 (6 bases). This CDR3 has 12 amino acids. Germline V CDR1 and CDR2: MNHEY, SVGAGI. V shed 7 bases and J shed 7 bases, with 13 bases lying between them. The CDR3 DNA reads as TGTGCCAGCAAGGCGGGGGCCGGTGGCTACACCTTC. Amino acids: CASKAGAGGYTF.

The chain couples TRBV5-6 to TRBJ2-3; D ambiguous. With 5 bases removed from V and 3 bases from J, the gap between germline ends came to 13 bases. Per the germline V gene, CDR1 is SGHDT and CDR2 is YYEEEE. CDR3 length: 14 amino acids. The CDR3 sequence is CASSSPASTDTQYF. The DNA for the CDR3 is TGTGCCAGCAGTTCCCCTGCTAGTACAGATACGCAGTATTTT.

The chain combines TRBV7-9 with TRBJ2-1; 10 nucleotides align to TRBD2. This CDR3 has 15 amino acids. The junction had 5 bases not matched to a gene; V was cut back by 3 bases and J by 6 bases. Per germline, CDR1 SEHNR and CDR2 FQNEAQ (reference sequence). CDR3 amino acids: CASSFGTSGANEQFF. DNA for the CDR3: TGTGCCAGCAGCTTCGGCACTAGCGGGGCCAATGAGCAGTTCTTC.

This chain uses TRBV3-1 (or the pseudogene TRBV3-2) with TRBJ1-1; D unclear. The CDR3 length is 14 residues. V lost 5 bases and J lost 2, with 12 bases in between. From germline, CDR1 is LGHDT and CDR2 YNNKEL (reference sequence). CDR3 amino acids: CASSAQPANTEAFF. In nucleotides, the CDR3 is TGTGCCAGCAGCGCGCAACCCGCTAACACTGAAGCTTTCTTT.

This chain connects TRBV7-2 to TRBJ2-2, with TRBD1 as a possible D gene (6 bases). The germline V and J ends were trimmed by 2 bases and 6 bases, with 13 bases remaining between them. Germline CDR1 is SGHTA and CDR2 is FQGNSA. The CDR3 is 15 amino acids. The CDR3 DNA reads TGTGCCAGCAGCTTACCGAACAGGGCGTCCGGGGAGCTGTTTTTT. Its translation is CASSLPNRASGELFF.